The rows below give T cell receptor beta chains drawn from one sample of a study of blood T cell repertoires in COVID-19. Clones were sequenced by immunoSEQ multiplex PCR, and TCRdb holds only the in-frame ones, with some missing. This sample has 200,000 or so clones, with 83% found just once. The material sequenced was PBMCs or T cells enriched from blood (not recorded which). The receptor set was obtained from a woman in her 50s who had been exposed to COVID-19. CDR3s include the opening cysteine and the closing phenylalanine or tryptophan. D genes are given only for firm matches. The size of a clone is reported for some rows only, either as once, few or many, or as a class for expanded clones.

-	-	TRBV12-3/TRBV12-4	TRBJ2-1	CASSFGGNEQFF	TGTGCCAGCAGTTTTGGAGGAAATGAGCAGTTCTTC
-	-	TRBV20-1	TRBJ1-1	CSASGRLEAFF	TGCAGTGCTAGCGGCAGGTTAGAGGCTTTCTTT
-	-	TRBV24-1	TRBJ2-2	CATSAPPERTGELFF	TGTGCCACCAGTGCTCCCCCCGAGAGGACCGGGGAGCTGTTTTTT
-	TRBD1	TRBV5-8	TRBJ2-2	CASSLGQVYTGELFF	TGTGCCAGCAGTCTGGGACAGGTTTACACCGGGGAGCTGTTTTTT
-	-	TRBV24-1	TRBJ2-1	CATSDAPHGGNNEQFF	TGTGCCACCAGTGATGCCCCTCACGGGGGAAACAATGAGCAGTTCTTC
once	TRBD2	TRBV5-8	TRBJ2-3	CASTLGVAGGRDTQYF	TGTGCCAGCACCCTCGGGGTAGCGGGGGGCAGGGATACGCAGTATTTT
-	-	TRBV12-3/TRBV12-4	TRBJ1-1	CASSPKGTRVAFF	TGTGCCAGCAGCCCGAAGGGGACAAGAGTGGCTTTCTTT
-	-	TRBV18	TRBJ2-2	CASSRQGSGTGELFF	TGTGCCAGCTCCCGGCAGGGGAGTGGGACCGGGGAGCTGTTTTTT
-	TRBD1	TRBV3-1/TRBV3-2	TRBJ1-2	CASSQKPQGAYGYTF	TGTGCCAGCAGCCAAAAGCCACAGGGGGCATATGGCTACACCTTC
-	-	TRBV7-3	TRBJ1-6	CASSLAGVDSPLHF	TGTGCCAGCAGCTTAGCAGGGGTCGATTCACCCCTCCACTTT
-	TRBD2	TRBV14	TRBJ2-5	CASSQVRGASQETQYF	TGTGCCAGCAGCCAGGTGCGGGGGGCCTCTCAAGAGACCCAGTACTTC